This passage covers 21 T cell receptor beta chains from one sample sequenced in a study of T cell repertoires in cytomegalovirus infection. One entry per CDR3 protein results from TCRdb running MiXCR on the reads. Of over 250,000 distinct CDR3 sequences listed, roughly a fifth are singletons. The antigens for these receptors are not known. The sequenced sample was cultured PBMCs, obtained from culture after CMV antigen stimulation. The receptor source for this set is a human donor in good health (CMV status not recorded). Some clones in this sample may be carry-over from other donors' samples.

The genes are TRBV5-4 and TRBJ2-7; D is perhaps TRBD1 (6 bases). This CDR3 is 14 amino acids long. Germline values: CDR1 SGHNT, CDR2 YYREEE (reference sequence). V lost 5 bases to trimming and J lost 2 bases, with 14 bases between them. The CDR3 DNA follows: TGTGCCAGCAGAGAGGACAGCCTTGCCTACGAGCAGTACTTC. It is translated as CASREDSLAYEQYF.

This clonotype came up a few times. DNA of the CDR3: TGTGCCAGCAGCGGGACTAGCGGGAAGAACTACAATGAGCAGTTCTTC. It yields the protein CASSGTSGKNYNEQFF. The J gene is TRBJ2-1, the V gene TRBV7-8; 13 bases fit TRBD2. The germline V gene has CDR1 SGHVS and CDR2 FQNEAQ. This CDR3 is built from 16 residues. The ends lost 5 bases at V and 3 bases at J; junction bases unmatched: 4.

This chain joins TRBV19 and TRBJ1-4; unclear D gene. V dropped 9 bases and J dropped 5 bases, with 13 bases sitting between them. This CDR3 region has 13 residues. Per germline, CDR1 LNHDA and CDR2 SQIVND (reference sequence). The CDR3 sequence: CASEGVGNEKLFF. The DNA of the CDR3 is TGTGCCAGCGAGGGAGTGGGGAATGAAAAACTGTTTTTT. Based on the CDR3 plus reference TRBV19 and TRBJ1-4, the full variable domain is DGGITQSPKYLFRKEGQNVTLSCEQNLNHDAMYWYRQDPGQGLRLIYYSQIVNDFQKGDIAEGYSVSREKKESFPLTVTSAQKNPTAFYLCASEGVGNEKLFFGSGTQLSVL.

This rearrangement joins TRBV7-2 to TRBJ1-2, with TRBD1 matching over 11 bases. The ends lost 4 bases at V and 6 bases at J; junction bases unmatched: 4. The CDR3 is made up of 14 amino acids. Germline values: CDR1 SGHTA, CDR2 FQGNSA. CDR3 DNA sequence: TGTGCCAGCAGCTCCCCGGACAGGGGGCATGGCTACACCTTC. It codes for CASSSPDRGHGYTF. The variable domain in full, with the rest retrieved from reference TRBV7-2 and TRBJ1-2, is GAGVSQSPSNKVTEKGKDVELRCDPISGHTALYWYRQSLGQGLEFLIYFQGNSAPDKSGLPSDRFSAERTGGSVSTLTIQRTQQEDSAVYLCASSSPDRGHGYTFGSGTRLTVV.

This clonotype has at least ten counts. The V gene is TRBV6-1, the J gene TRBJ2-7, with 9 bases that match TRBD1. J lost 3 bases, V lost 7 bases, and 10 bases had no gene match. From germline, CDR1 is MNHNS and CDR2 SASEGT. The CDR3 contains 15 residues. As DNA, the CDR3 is TGTGCCAGCAATCTAGGACAGGGGCGCGTCTACGAGCAGTACGTC. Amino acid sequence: CASNLGQGRVYEQYV.

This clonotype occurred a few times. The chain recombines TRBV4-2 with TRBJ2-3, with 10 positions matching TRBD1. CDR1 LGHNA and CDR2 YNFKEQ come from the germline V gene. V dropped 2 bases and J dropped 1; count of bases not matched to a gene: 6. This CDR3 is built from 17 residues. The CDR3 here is CASSQNSGTGGTDTQYF. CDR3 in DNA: TGTGCCAGCAGCCAAAATTCCGGGACAGGGGGCACAGATACGCAGTATTTT.

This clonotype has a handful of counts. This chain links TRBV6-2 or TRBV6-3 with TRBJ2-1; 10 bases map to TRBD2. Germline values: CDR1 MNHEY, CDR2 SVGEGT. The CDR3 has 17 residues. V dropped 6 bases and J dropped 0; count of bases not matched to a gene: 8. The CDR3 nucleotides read TGTGCCAGCAGGCAGACGGCTAGCGGGAGCTCCTACAATGAGCAGTTCTTC. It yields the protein CASRQTASGSSYNEQFF.

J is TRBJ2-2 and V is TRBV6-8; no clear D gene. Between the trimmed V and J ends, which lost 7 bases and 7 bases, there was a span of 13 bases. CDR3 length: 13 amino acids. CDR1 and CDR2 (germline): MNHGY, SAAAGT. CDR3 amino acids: CASNHYNNGELFF. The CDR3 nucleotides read TGTGCCAGCAACCACTACAATAACGGGGAGCTGTTTTTT.

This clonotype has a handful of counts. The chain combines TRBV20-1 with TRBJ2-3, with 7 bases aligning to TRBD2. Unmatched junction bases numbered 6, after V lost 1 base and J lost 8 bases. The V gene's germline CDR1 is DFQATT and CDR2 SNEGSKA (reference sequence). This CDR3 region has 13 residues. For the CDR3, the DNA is TGCAGTGCTAGAGTAGAGGGAGGGCCTACGCAGTATTTT. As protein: CSARVEGGPTQYF.

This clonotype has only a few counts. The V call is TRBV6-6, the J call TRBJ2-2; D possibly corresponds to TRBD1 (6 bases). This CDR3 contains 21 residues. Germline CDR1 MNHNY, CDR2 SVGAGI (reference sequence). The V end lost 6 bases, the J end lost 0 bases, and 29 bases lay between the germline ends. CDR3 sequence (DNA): TGTGCCAGCAGGACAAAGCGTCTCATTACGACAGGCCCTTCGAACACCGGGGAGCTGTTTTTT. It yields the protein CASRTKRLITTGPSNTGELFF.

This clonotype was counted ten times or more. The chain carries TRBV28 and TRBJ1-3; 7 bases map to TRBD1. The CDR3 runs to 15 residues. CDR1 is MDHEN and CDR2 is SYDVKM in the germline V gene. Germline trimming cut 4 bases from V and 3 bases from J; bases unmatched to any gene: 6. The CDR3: CASSSLGGFGNTIYF. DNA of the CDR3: TGTGCCAGCAGTTCCCTAGGGGGCTTTGGAAACACCATATATTTT.

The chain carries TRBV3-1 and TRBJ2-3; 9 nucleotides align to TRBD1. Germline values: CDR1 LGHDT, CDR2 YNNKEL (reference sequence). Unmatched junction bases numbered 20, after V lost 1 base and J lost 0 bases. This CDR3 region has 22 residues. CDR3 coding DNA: TGTGCCAGCAGCCAAGTCTTTGGGGGGACAGGGTTTACCCGACAGAGCACAGATACGCAGTATTTT. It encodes CASSQVFGGTGFTRQSTDTQYF.

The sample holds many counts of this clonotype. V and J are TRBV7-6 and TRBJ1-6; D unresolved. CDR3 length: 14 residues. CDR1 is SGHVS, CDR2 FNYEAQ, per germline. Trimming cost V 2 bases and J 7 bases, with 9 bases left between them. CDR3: CASSLSERNSPLHF. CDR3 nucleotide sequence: TGTGCCAGCAGCTTATCCGAGCGGAATTCACCCCTCCACTTT.

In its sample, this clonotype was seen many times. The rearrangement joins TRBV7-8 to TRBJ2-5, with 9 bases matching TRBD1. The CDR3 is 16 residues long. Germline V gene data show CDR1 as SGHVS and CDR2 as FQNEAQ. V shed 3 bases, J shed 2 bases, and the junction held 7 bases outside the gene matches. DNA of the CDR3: TGTGCCAGCAGCTTTGGCGAGACAGGGGGGCAAGAGACCCAGTACTTC. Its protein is CASSFGETGGQETQYF.

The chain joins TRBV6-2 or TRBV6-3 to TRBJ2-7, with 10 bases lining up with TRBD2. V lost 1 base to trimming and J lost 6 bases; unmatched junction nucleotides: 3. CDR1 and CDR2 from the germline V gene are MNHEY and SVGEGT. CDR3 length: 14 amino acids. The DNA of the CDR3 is TGTGCCAGCAGTTACTTACTAGCGGGGAGCGAGCAGTACTTC. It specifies CASSYLLAGSEQYF.

CDR3 residues: CASSEPFGEGTEAFF. CDR3 nucleotides: TGCGCCAGCAGTGAACCTTTCGGGGAGGGCACTGAAGCTTTCTTT. This chain connects TRBV10-2 to TRBJ1-1; no clear D gene. The CDR3 extends over 15 amino acids. The V end was cut by 3 bases, the J end by 4 bases, with 15 bases between. CDR1 and CDR2 from the germline V gene are WSHSY and SAAADI.

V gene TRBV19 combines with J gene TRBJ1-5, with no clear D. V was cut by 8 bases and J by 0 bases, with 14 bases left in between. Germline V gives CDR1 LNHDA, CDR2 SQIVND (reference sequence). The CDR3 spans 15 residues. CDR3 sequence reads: CASLRPGFSNQPQHF. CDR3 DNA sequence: TGTGCCAGTCTCCGGCCGGGTTTTAGCAATCAGCCCCAGCATTTT. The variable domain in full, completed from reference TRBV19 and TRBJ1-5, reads DGGITQSPKYLFRKEGQNVTLSCEQNLNHDAMYWYRQDPGQGLRLIYYSQIVNDFQKGDIAEGYSVSREKKESFPLTVTSAQKNPTAFYLCASLRPGFSNQPQHFGDGTRLSIL.

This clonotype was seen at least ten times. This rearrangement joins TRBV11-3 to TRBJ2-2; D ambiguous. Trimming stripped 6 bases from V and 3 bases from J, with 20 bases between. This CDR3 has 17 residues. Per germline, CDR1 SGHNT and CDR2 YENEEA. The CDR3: CASSTRLGQLYTGELFF. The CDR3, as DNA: TGTGCCAGCAGTACCCGTTTAGGCCAGTTGTACACCGGGGAGCTGTTTTTT.

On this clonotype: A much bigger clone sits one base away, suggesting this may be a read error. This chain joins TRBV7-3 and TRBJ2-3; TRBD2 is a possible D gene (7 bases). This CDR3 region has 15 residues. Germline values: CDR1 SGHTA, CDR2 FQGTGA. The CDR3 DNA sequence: TGTACCAGCAGCTCGGGTCTCGGGGGGCCAGATACGCAGTATTTT. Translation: CTSSSGLGGPDTQYF.

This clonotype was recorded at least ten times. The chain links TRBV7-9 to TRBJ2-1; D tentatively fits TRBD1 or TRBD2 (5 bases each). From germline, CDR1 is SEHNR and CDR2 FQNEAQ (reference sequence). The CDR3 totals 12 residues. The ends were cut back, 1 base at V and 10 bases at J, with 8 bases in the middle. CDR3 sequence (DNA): TGTGCCAGCAGCTTAGTTGGGACGGAGCAGTTCTTC. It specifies CASSLVGTEQFF.

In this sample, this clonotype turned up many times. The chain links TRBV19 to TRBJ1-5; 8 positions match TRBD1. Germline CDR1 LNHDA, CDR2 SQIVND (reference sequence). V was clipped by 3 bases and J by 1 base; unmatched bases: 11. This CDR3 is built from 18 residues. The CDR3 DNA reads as TGTGCCAGTAGTATTGACGCAGGGGGCGATTCGAGCAATCAGCCCCAGCATTTT. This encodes CASSIDAGGDSSNQPQHF.